Sequencing of this T cell receptor beta chain was carried out in a study of T cell repertoires in cytomegalovirus infection. Overall study context: Indications came from public TCR beta signatures; they pointed to CMV infection and to a matching HLA type.

The V gene lost 5 bases and the J gene lost 11 bases, with 12 bases spanning the gap. The CDR3 loop spans 11 amino acids. Via MiXCR, TCRdb re-called the reads, giving one row per CDR3 protein. The top ten hold 2.8% of the sample, which has some 700,000 distinct CDR3 sequences, 35% to 45% seen once. The chain carries TRBV12-3 or TRBV12-4 and TRBJ1-1; D not certain. This TCR was sampled from a human donor in good health (CMV status not recorded). Some clones in this sample may be carry-over from other donors' samples. The sample comprised PBMCs. The CDR3 region has the DNA TGTGCCAGCAGTGCCGGCCTCGAGGCTTTCTTT. The encoded protein is CASSAGLEAFF.